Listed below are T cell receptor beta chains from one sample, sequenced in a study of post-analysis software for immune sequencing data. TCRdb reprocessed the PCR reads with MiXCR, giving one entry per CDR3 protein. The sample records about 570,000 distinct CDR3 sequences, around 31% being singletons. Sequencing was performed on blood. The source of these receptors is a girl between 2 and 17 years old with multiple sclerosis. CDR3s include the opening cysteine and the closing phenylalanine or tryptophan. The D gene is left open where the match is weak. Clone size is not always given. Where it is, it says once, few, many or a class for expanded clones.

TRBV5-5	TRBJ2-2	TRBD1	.	CASSVGQGWSTGELFF	TGTGCCAGCAGCGTGGGACAGGGGTGGAGCACCGGGGAGCTGTTTTTT
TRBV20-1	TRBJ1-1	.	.	CSARGQIRAFNTEAFF	TGCAGTGCTAGAGGGCAGATCCGGGCCTTTAACACTGAAGCTTTCTTT
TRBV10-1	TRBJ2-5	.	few	CASSLRRQGGQETQYF	TGCGCCAGCAGCCTCAGGCGTCAGGGCGGCCAAGAGACCCAGTACTTC
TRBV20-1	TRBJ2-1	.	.	CSARRGSSYNEQFF	TGCAGTGCTCGGAGGGGGAGCTCCTACAATGAGCAGTTCTTC
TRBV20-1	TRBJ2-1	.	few	CSARRLAGTYNEQFF	TGCAGTGCTAGAAGATTGGCAGGGACCTACAATGAGCAGTTCTTC
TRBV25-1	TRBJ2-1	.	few	CASSATQGPLSEQFF	TGTGCCAGCAGTGCAACACAAGGCCCCTTAAGTGAGCAGTTCTTC
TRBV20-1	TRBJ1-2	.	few	CSAREPGHLLGYGYTF	TGCAGTGCTAGAGAACCGGGACACCTCCTTGGATATGGCTACACCTTC
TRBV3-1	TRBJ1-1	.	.	CASSQRFGNTEAFF	TGTGCCAGCAGCCAACGGTTTGGGAACACTGAAGCTTTCTTT
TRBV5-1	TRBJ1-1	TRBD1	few	CASTRDRGPEAFF	TGCGCCAGCACCCGGGACAGGGGGCCCGAAGCTTTCTTT
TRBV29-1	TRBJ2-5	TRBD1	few	CSVEGRDRGETQYF	TGCAGCGTTGAAGGCCGGGACAGGGGCGAGACCCAGTACTTC
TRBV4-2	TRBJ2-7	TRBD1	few	CASSQSTGGEDEQYF	TGTGCCAGCAGCCAATCGACAGGGGGCGAGGACGAGCAGTACTTC
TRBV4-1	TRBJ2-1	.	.	CASSPARSGVDEQFF	TGCGCCAGCAGCCCTGCGAGGAGTGGGGTCGATGAGCAGTTCTTC
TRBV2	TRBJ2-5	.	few	CASSGPYGRETQYF	TGTGCCAGCAGTGGACCGTACGGGAGAGAGACCCAGTACTTC
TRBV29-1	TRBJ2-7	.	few	CSVELAVSGTYEQYF	TGCAGCGTTGAATTGGCCGTCTCCGGGACCTACGAGCAGTACTTC
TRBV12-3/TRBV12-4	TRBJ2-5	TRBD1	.	CASNMDRHHGQYF	TGTGCCAGCAATATGGACAGGCACCACGGGCAGTACTTC
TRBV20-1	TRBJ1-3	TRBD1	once	CSAFGTDSGNTIYF	TGCAGCGCATTCGGGACAGACTCTGGAAACACCATATATTTT
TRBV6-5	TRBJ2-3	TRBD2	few	CASSRGIAGRDTQYF	TGTGCCAGCAGCCGCGGGATAGCGGGGAGGGATACGCAGTATTTT
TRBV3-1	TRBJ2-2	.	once	CASSQRFVRGPLGELFF	TGTGCCAGCAGCCAAAGGTTCGTGCGCGGACCTCTCGGGGAGCTGTTTTTT
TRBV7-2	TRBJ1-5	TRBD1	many	CASSFQGVGNQPQHF	TGTGCCAGCAGCTTCCAGGGGGTGGGCAATCAGCCCCAGCATTTT
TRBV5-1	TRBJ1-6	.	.	CASSLAPFGSPLHF	TGCGCCAGCAGCCTCGCCCCCTTCGGGTCACCCCTCCACTTT
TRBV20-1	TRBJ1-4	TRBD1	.	CSASGDRGREREKRFF	TGCAGTGCTAGCGGGGACAGGGGGCGCGAACGGGAAAAACGGTTTTTT
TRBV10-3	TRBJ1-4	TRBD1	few	CAISETGEEKLFF	TGTGCCATCAGTGAAACAGGGGAAGAAAAACTGTTTTTT